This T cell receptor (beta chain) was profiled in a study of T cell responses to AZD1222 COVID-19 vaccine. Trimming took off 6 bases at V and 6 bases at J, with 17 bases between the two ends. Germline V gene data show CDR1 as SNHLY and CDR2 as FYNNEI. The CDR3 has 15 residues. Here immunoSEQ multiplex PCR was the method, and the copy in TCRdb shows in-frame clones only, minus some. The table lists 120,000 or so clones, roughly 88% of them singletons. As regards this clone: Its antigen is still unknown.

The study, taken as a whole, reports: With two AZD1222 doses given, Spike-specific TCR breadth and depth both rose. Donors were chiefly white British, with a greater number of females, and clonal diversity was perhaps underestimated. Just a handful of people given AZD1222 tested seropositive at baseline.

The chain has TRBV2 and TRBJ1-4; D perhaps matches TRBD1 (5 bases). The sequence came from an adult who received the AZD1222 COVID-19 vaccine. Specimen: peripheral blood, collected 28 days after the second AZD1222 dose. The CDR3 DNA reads TGTGCCAGCAGCCGCGACAGCCCTATGGATGAAAAACTGTTTTTT. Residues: CASSRDSPMDEKLFF.